Presented here are 14 T cell receptor beta chains from one specimen sequenced in a study of response to subunit inactivated influenza vaccine. TCRdb reprocessed the RT-PCR reads via MiXCR and lists one record per CDR3 protein. The data contain fewer than 200,000 distinct CDR3 sequences, approximately 8.7% of them singletons. This specimen was non-naive T cells sorted from PBMCs, taken on the day of vaccination. The receptors here all came from a man aged 50-59 years who received an inactivated influenza vaccine.

In this sample, this clonotype turned up a few times. The rearrangement joins TRBV7-8 to TRBJ2-3, with 8 bases matching TRBD1. The CDR3 extends over 16 amino acids. Germline values: CDR1 SGHVS, CDR2 FQNEAQ. V shed 5 bases and J 3 bases; nucleotides not matched to a gene: 10. CDR3 coding DNA: TGTGCCAGCAGCGCCCCAGGGGGCATCAAGACAGATACGCAGTATTTT. Translation: CASSAPGGIKTDTQYF.

This chain links TRBV29-1 with TRBJ2-1, with 14 nucleotides matching TRBD2. The V segment lost 8 bases and the J segment 7 bases; nucleotides outside the gene matches: 10. This CDR3 region has 15 residues. The germline gives CDR1 SQVTM, CDR2 ANQGSEA. CDR3 nucleotides: TGCAGCTTCCTAGGCGGGACTAGCGGGGGAAATGAGCAGTTCTTC. Amino acid sequence: CSFLGGTSGGNEQFF.

This clonotype has more than one count but fewer than ten. This chain links TRBV6-5 with TRBJ2-1; TRBD1 matches 10 bases. The length of the CDR3 is 14 residues. CDR1 is MNHEY, CDR2 SVGAGI, per germline. Trimming cost V 2 bases and J 15 bases; bases outside gene matches: 10. The CDR3: CASSYKTGGDGLFF. CDR3 DNA sequence: TGTGCCAGCAGTTACAAGACAGGGGGCGATGGTCTGTTCTTC.

This chain connects TRBV27 to TRBJ2-7; 12 nucleotides align to TRBD2. V was pared by 8 bases and J by 4 bases, with 6 bases of the junction left unmatched. The CDR3 is made up of 14 amino acids. Germline CDR1 reads MNHEY; CDR2 reads SMNVEV (reference sequence). CDR3 sequence: CASGPSGGAYEQYF. The CDR3 coding sequence is TGTGCCAGCGGTCCTAGCGGGGGGGCGTACGAGCAGTACTTC.

J is TRBJ2-3 and V is TRBV7-9, with 10 bases lining up with TRBD2. The germline V gene encodes CDR1 SEHNR and CDR2 FQNEAQ (reference sequence). With V trimmed by 8 bases and J by 4 bases, 12 bases remained unmatched. This CDR3 is built from 16 residues. The CDR3 sequence: CASRARASGGSDTQYF. For the CDR3, the DNA is TGTGCCAGCCGCGCACGGGCTAGCGGGGGATCAGATACGCAGTATTTT.

This clonotype showed up many times. The CDR3 sequence is CASSWTSGSTDTQYF. DNA for the CDR3: TGTGCCAGCAGCTGGACTAGCGGGAGCACAGATACGCAGTATTTT. The chain is built from TRBV7-2 and TRBJ2-3; 11 positions match TRBD2. CDR1 is SGHTA, CDR2 FQGNSA, per germline. J was trimmed by 0 bases and V by 4 bases; bases with no gene match: 0. The CDR3 spans 15 residues.

This clonotype was observed many times. The CDR3: CASRATGGQGYF. As DNA, the CDR3 is TGTGCCAGCAGAGCAACAGGGGGCCAGGGGTATTTT. The chain recombines TRBV7-2 with TRBJ2-3; 9 bases agree with TRBD1. Germline CDR1 and CDR2: SGHTA and FQGNSA. J lost 14 bases, V lost 6 bases, and 9 bases had no gene match. The CDR3 contains 12 residues.

The chain couples TRBV7-6 to TRBJ2-7; D is ambiguous. Germline CDR1 is SGHVS and CDR2 is FNYEAQ. This CDR3 is 14 amino acids long. Trimming removed 3 bases from V and 6 bases from J, with 15 bases in between. For the CDR3, the DNA is TGTGCCAGCAGCTTTGGCACTTGGGTCCCCGAGCAGTACTTC. Residues: CASSFGTWVPEQYF.

V usage is TRBV16 and J usage is TRBJ1-1, with 9 bases lining up with TRBD1. The CDR3 runs to 12 residues. V was clipped by 0 bases and J by 10 bases; unmatched bases: 0. Germline assignment: CDR1 KGHSY and CDR2 FQNENV. The CDR3 nucleotides read TGTGCCAGCAGCCAATCGGGACAGGGAGCTTTCTTT. This gives the protein CASSQSGQGAFF.

V is TRBV12-3 or TRBV12-4 and J is TRBJ2-4; 7 bases are shared with TRBD1. The V segment lost 4 bases and the J segment 0 bases; nucleotides outside the gene matches: 9. The CDR3 loop spans 17 amino acids. CDR3: CASSYQGTEIAKNIQYF. The CDR3 DNA sequence: TGTGCCAGCAGTTATCAAGGGACAGAGATAGCCAAAAACATTCAGTACTTC.

This clonotype came up a few times. J is TRBJ2-2 and V is TRBV6-5; D not resolved. CDR3 length: 15 residues. The V end lost 0 bases, the J end lost 3 bases, and 8 bases lay between the germline ends. Germline V gives CDR1 MNHEY, CDR2 SVGAGI. This CDR3 is CASSYSGPDTGELFF. CDR3 nucleotides: TGTGCCAGCAGTTACTCAGGGCCGGACACCGGGGAGCTGTTTTTT.

This clonotype was seen ten or more times. The chain has TRBV13 and TRBJ1-3; D gene ambiguous. Germline V lookup: CDR1 PRHDT, CDR2 FYEKMQ (reference sequence). The ends were cut back, 8 bases at V and 0 bases at J, with 11 bases in the middle. The CDR3 contains 14 residues. The DNA for the CDR3 is TGTGCCAGCCTCGATGGGGACTCTGGAAACACCATATATTTT. This gives the protein CASLDGDSGNTIYF. Full variable domain (outside the CDR3, taken from reference TRBV13 and TRBJ1-3): AAGVIQSPRHLIKEKRETATLKCYPIPRHDTVYWYQQGPGQDPQFLISFYEKMQSDKGSIPDRFSAQQFSDYHSELNMSSLELGDSALYFCASLDGDSGNTIYFGEGSWLTVV.

Regarding this clonotype: With a much larger clone just one base away, this may be a read error. CDR3 in amino acids: CCASPTSGTSTDTQYF. The CDR3 nucleotides read TGCTGTGCTAGCCCGACTAGCGGGACTAGCACAGATACGCAGTATTTT. The chain carries TRBV20-1 and TRBJ2-3; TRBD2 matches at 11 bases. Germline V lookup: CDR1 DFQATT, CDR2 SNEGSKA (reference sequence). CDR3 length: 16 residues.

The chain links TRBV3-1 to TRBJ2-1; 13 nucleotides line up with TRBD2. V shed 11 bases, J shed 0 bases, and the junction held 13 bases outside the gene matches. Per the germline V gene, CDR1 is LGHDT and CDR2 is YNNKEL (reference sequence). The CDR3 extends over 18 amino acids. In DNA form, the CDR3 reads TGTGCCTTCTGTTTACCCGGACTAGCGGGGGACTCCTACAATGAGCAGTTCTTC. It specifies CAFCLPGLAGDSYNEQFF.